The clone carrying this TCR beta chain was recorded a few times. Per the authors' pipeline: Reference gene primer amplification in the assay estimated nucleated cell counts. Here immunoSEQ multiplex PCR was the method, and the copy in TCRdb shows in-frame clones only, minus some. D and trimming were read from the DNA, whereas the V and J calls and clone size are those reported in that table. Here the sample spans about 200,000 clones, around three quarters being singletons. This sample was taken from a study of blood T cell repertoires in COVID-19. Study as a whole: The United States, Italy and Spain provided the acute and convalescent COVID-19 samples. PBMCs, B-cell-depleted T cells, or T cells provided the cDNA or gDNA that made up the material.

This CDR3 is 10 amino acids long. The V gene lost 3 bases and the J gene lost 8 bases, with 4 bases spanning the gap. This sequence joins TRBV12-3 or TRBV12-4 and TRBJ1-2, with no clear D. Sample: peripheral blood. The receptor comes from a woman between 65 and 79 years old with acute or convalescent COVID-19. The CDR3 DNA is TGTGCCAGCAGTTTTGAGGGCTACACCTTC. Protein: CASSFEGYTF.